Shown below are 25 T cell receptor beta chains from a single sample sequenced in a study of blood T cell repertoires in COVID-19. Assay: immunoSEQ multiplex PCR; the TCRdb copy retains only in-frame clones and omits some. The sample lists approximately 300,000 clones, 80% to 95% occurring once. Sequencing was carried out using peripheral blood. The receptor source for this set is a woman in her 30s with COVID-19, enrolled during active disease.

The chain joins TRBV5-1 to TRBJ2-2, with D possibly TRBD1 on 6 matching bases. The ends were cut back, 4 bases at V and 6 bases at J, with 13 bases in the middle. This CDR3 spans 14 amino acids. Germline V CDR1 and CDR2: SGHRS, YFSETQ. CDR3 in DNA: TGCGCCAGCAGCGTGGGACAAAACCCCGGGGAGCTGTTTTTT. Its translation is CASSVGQNPGELFF. Variable domain in full (rest from reference TRBV5-1 and TRBJ2-2): KAGVTQTPRYLIKTRGQQVTLSCSPISGHRSVSWYQQTPGQGLQFLFEYFSETQRNKGNFPGRFSGRQFSNSRSEMNVSTLELGDSALYLCASSVGQNPGELFFGEGSRLTVL.

To note about this clone: Different DNA sequences within this sample yield the same CDR3. The DNA of the CDR3 is TGCAGCGTTCGAAGGGGGAGCACAGATACGCAGTATTTT. The encoded protein is CSVRRGSTDTQYF. This rearrangement joins TRBV29-1 to TRBJ2-3, with D perhaps TRBD1 (6 bases). Germline loops: CDR1 SQVTM, CDR2 ANQGSEA. The CDR3 loop spans 13 amino acids. Trimming shortened V by 5 bases and J by 0 bases, and 9 bases separated the two germline ends.

The chain couples TRBV29-1 to TRBJ2-3; a possible D gene is TRBD2 (6 bases). This CDR3 has 14 residues. The germline V gene has CDR1 SQVTM and CDR2 ANQGSEA. V was trimmed by 4 bases and J by 0 bases, leaving 11 bases between them. CDR3 DNA sequence: TGCAGCGTTGTTCGGGCGGGAAGCACAGATACGCAGTATTTT. Its translation: CSVVRAGSTDTQYF.

This clone came up once. This rearrangement joins TRBV6-6 to TRBJ2-7, with 7 bases lining up with TRBD2. The germline CDR1 and CDR2 sequences are MNHNY and SVGAGI (reference sequence). Trimming removed 5 bases from V and 4 bases from J; junction bases left unmatched: 8. The CDR3 consists of 14 residues. The CDR3, as DNA: TGTGCCAGCAGTCCTTGGGCTAGCGGATACGAGCAGTACTTC. This sequence encodes CASSPWASGYEQYF.

The rearrangement uses TRBV7-9 and TRBJ1-1, with TRBD1 matching over 7 bases. The CDR3 spans 17 residues. Trimming cost V 1 base and J 1 base; bases outside gene matches: 9. CDR1 and CDR2 (germline): SEHNR, FQNEAQ (reference sequence). Written as DNA, the CDR3 is TGTGCCAGCAGCTTAGGATTTGGCCGGACAGGGAACACTGAAGCTTTCTTT. Translation gives CASSLGFGRTGNTEAFF.

This clone appeared a few times. This chain connects TRBV7-3 to TRBJ1-2; 7 positions agree with TRBD1. J gave up 2 bases and V 4 bases, and 1 base lay outside the gene matches. The CDR3 totals 13 residues. In germline, CDR1 is SGHTA, CDR2 FQGTGA. CDR3 nucleotide sequence: TGTGCCAGCAGCTCACAGGGGAACTATGGCTACACCTTC. Its translation: CASSSQGNYGYTF.

J is TRBJ1-5 and V is TRBV28; 7 positions agree with TRBD1. Germline V gives CDR1 MDHEN, CDR2 SYDVKM. Losses at the gene ends were 6 bases for V and 1 base for J; bases not matched to a gene: 6. The CDR3 loop spans 15 amino acids. The CDR3 region has the DNA TGTGCCAGCAGCCACAGGGGTGGGAGCAATCAGCCCCAGCATTTT. Protein product: CASSHRGGSNQPQHF.

This clone came up once. The rearrangement joins TRBV4-1 to TRBJ1-2, with no clear D. Germline CDR1 MGHRA, CDR2 YSYEKL. The ends were cut back, 0 bases at V and 7 bases at J, with 18 bases in the middle. This CDR3 spans 16 amino acids. CDR3 protein: CASSQEYSLMSSGYTF. The CDR3, as DNA: TGCGCCAGCAGCCAAGAATATTCTTTAATGTCGAGTGGCTACACCTTC.

The chain employs TRBV5-4 and TRBJ2-2; weak D call: TRBD2 (6 bases). The CDR3 spans 16 residues. Trimming took off 4 bases at V and 9 bases at J, with 22 bases between the two ends. The germline CDR1 and CDR2 sequences are SGHNT and YYREEE (reference sequence). DNA of the CDR3: TGTGCCAGCAGCCCGGGGACTTCCCCCCCAGGGCGGGAGCTGTTTTTT. Protein sequence: CASSPGTSPPGRELFF. Drawing the rest from reference TRBV5-4 and TRBJ2-2, the complete variable domain is ETGVTQSPTHLIKTRGQQVTLRCSSQSGHNTVSWYQQALGQGPQFIFQYYREEENGRGNFPPRFSGLQFPNYSSELNVNALELDDSALYLCASSPGTSPPGRELFFGEGSRLTVL.

The chain uses TRBV11-3 and TRBJ2-2; the match to TRBD2 covers 11 bases. Germline V gene sequence: CDR1 SGHNT, CDR2 YENEEA. CDR3 length: 18 residues. Trimming cost V 1 base and J 6 bases; bases outside gene matches: 10. DNA of the CDR3: TGTGCCAGCAGCTTAGCGGGTACTAGCGGGAGCTGGGCCGGGGAGCTGTTTTTT. It encodes CASSLAGTSGSWAGELFF.

The chain recombines TRBV19 with TRBJ2-3; D gene uncertain. The germline V gene encodes CDR1 LNHDA and CDR2 SQIVND (reference sequence). Trimming removed 2 bases at V and 0 bases at J, with 9 bases between. The CDR3 has 15 residues. CDR3 in amino acids: CASSINPVSTDTQYF. The DNA of the CDR3 is TGTGCCAGTAGTATAAATCCAGTTAGCACAGATACGCAGTATTTT.

This clone was picked up one time. The CDR3, as DNA: TGTGCCAGCAGTCATGGGGACAGGGGGCTAGGGGGCTACACCTTC. This encodes CASSHGDRGLGGYTF. The chain combines TRBV6-6 with TRBJ1-2; 12 nucleotides match TRBD1. Germline trimming cut 5 bases from V and 8 bases from J; bases unmatched to any gene: 9. Germline CDR1 and CDR2: MNHNY and SVGAGI (reference sequence). CDR3 length: 15 residues.

This clone was picked up one time. V gene TRBV3-1 (or the pseudogene TRBV3-2) combines with J gene TRBJ1-1, with 9 bases lining up with TRBD1. After removal of 5 bases from V and 7 bases from J, the junction contained 17 bases not matched to a gene. CDR1 is LGHDT and CDR2 is YNNKEL in the germline V gene (reference sequence). The CDR3 contains 17 residues. As DNA, the CDR3 is TGTGCCAGCAGCAAAACAGGGGGCGACCCGGCCGAGGGTGAAGCTTTCTTT. This encodes CASSKTGGDPAEGEAFF.

The chain joins TRBV27 to TRBJ2-1, with D unresolved. The germline gives CDR1 MNHEY, CDR2 SMNVEV (reference sequence). V was pared by 3 bases and J by 7 bases, with 7 bases between. The CDR3 length is 12 residues. CDR3 nucleotide sequence: TGTGCCAGCAGTTTCGGTCTAAATGAGCAGTTCTTC. It specifies CASSFGLNEQFF.

The rearrangement links TRBV27 to TRBJ2-7, with 7 bases matching TRBD1. Looked up from germline, CDR1 is MNHEY and CDR2 is SMNVEV (reference sequence). The CDR3 runs 15 residues. The J segment lost 3 bases and the V segment lost 3 bases, leaving 8 bases of the junction unmatched. Written as DNA, the CDR3 is TGTGCCAGCAGTTTGTTGGGGACAGTACACTACGAGCAGTACTTC. Encoded protein: CASSLLGTVHYEQYF.

The V call is TRBV6-5, the J call TRBJ2-7; D remains ambiguous. Trimming pared 0 bases from V and 5 bases from J, leaving 14 bases between. The germline V gene has CDR1 MNHEY and CDR2 SVGAGI. This CDR3 has 15 amino acids. The CDR3: CASSYSNRAEDEQYF. Written as DNA, the CDR3 is TGTGCCAGCAGTTACTCTAACCGAGCAGAGGACGAGCAGTACTTC.

The sample holds one count of this clone. The genes are TRBV10-3 and TRBJ1-1, with 9 nucleotides matching TRBD1. Trimming removed 5 bases from V and 4 bases from J; junction bases left unmatched: 5. In germline, CDR1 is ENHRY, CDR2 SYGVKD. The CDR3 covers 14 residues. As DNA, the CDR3 is TGTGCCATCAGTAGGGACAGGGAGGGCACTGAAGCTTTCTTT. Its translation: CAISRDREGTEAFF.

This sequence joins TRBV18 and TRBJ1-4, with 10 bases fitting TRBD1. Germline assignment: CDR1 KGHSH and CDR2 LQKENI. J gave up 7 bases and V 6 bases, and 14 bases lay outside the gene matches. This CDR3 spans 17 amino acids. The CDR3 is CASSRDRGPESGEKLFF. As DNA, the CDR3 is TGTGCCAGCTCGCGGGACAGGGGCCCTGAAAGCGGTGAAAAACTGTTTTTT.

V and J are TRBV6-6 and TRBJ1-2; possibly TRBD1 for D (5 bases). This CDR3 spans 13 amino acids. With 6 bases removed from V and 3 bases from J, the gap between germline ends came to 11 bases. The germline V gene encodes CDR1 MNHNY and CDR2 SVGAGI (reference sequence). The CDR3 here is CASSPGRDYGYTF. The CDR3 DNA reads as TGTGCCAGCAGCCCCGGCAGGGACTATGGCTACACCTTC.

This chain links TRBV2 with TRBJ1-5, with 10 nucleotides matching TRBD1. The V segment lost 4 bases and the J segment 4 bases; nucleotides outside the gene matches: 1. This CDR3 region has 14 residues. The V gene's germline CDR1 is SNHLY and CDR2 FYNNEI. CDR3 region: CASSGQGANQPQHF. As DNA, the CDR3 is TGTGCCAGCAGTGGACAGGGGGCGAATCAGCCCCAGCATTTT. The full variable domain, in which reference TRBV2 and TRBJ1-5 provide the parts outside the CDR3, is EPEVTQTPSHQVTQMGQEVILRCVPISNHLYFYWYRQILGQKVEFLVSFYNNEISEKSEIFDDQFSVERPDGSNFTLKIRSTKLEDSAMYFCASSGQGANQPQHFGDGTRLSIL.

V usage is TRBV7-9 and J usage is TRBJ2-7; D gene unclear. Germline V gene data show CDR1 as SEHNR and CDR2 as FQNEAQ (reference sequence). The CDR3 sequence is 11 residues long. The germline V and J ends were trimmed by 4 bases and 3 bases, with 4 bases remaining between them. In DNA, the CDR3 is TGTGCCAGCAGCTCCAACTACGAGCAGTACTTC. Protein product: CASSSNYEQYF.

The genes are TRBV28 and TRBJ2-1; 12 nucleotides align to TRBD2. The V gene end was trimmed by 4 bases and the J gene end by 1 base; junction bases not matched to a gene: 8. Germline V gene sequence: CDR1 MDHEN, CDR2 SYDVKM. The CDR3 is 18 amino acids. This CDR3 reads CASSSPALAGGSYNEQFF. Here the CDR3 DNA reads TGTGCCAGCAGTTCTCCAGCTCTAGCGGGAGGGTCCTACAATGAGCAGTTCTTC.

V is TRBV7-3 and J is TRBJ2-1; possible D gene TRBD1, 6 bases. V was pared by 2 bases and J by 0 bases, with 8 bases between. The CDR3 spans 15 residues. Germline-derived CDR1 and CDR2 are SGHTA and FQGTGA. The CDR3 DNA sequence: TGTGCCAGCAGCTTACAGGGGCGCTCCTACAATGAGCAGTTCTTC. Residues: CASSLQGRSYNEQFF.

This chain joins TRBV27 and TRBJ1-5; 7 bases align to TRBD1. Germline CDR1 MNHEY, CDR2 SMNVEV (reference sequence). J lost 5 bases, V lost 5 bases, and 6 bases had no gene match. This CDR3 comprises 14 residues. Written as DNA, the CDR3 is TGTGCCAGCAGTCGGGACAGTAGGGATCAGCCCCAGCATTTT. This translates into CASSRDSRDQPQHF.

The sample holds one count of this clone. The chain couples TRBV6-2 or TRBV6-3 to TRBJ1-5; TRBD1 matches at 7 bases. Trimming at V came to 4 bases and at J to 5 bases, leaving 5 bases not matched to a gene. The germline CDR1 and CDR2 sequences are MNHEY and SVGEGT. CDR3 length: 14 amino acids. The CDR3 coding sequence is TGTGCCAGCAGTTTGCAGGGGGTGCATCAGCCCCAGCATTTT. Translating it yields CASSLQGVHQPQHF.